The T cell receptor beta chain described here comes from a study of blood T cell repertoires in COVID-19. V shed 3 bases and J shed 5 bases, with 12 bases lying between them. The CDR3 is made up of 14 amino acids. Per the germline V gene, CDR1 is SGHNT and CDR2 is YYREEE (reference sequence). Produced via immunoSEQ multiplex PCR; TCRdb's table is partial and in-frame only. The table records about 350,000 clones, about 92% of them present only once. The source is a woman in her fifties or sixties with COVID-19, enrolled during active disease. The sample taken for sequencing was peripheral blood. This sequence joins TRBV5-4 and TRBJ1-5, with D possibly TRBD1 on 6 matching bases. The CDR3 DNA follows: TGTGCCAGCAGCTCCGATGCAGGGGATCAGCCCCAGCATTTT. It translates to CASSSDAGDQPQHF.